This TCR beta chain stems from a study of regulatory T cells in long-lasting Graves disease. This CDR3 contains 14 residues. V lost 10 bases and J lost 0, with 14 bases in between. Germline-derived CDR1 and CDR2 are ENHRY and SYGVKD. Both iRepertoire HTBI primers and Arm-PCR of CDR3 regions were used to build the TCR beta libraries. TCRdb re-analysed the multiplex PCR reads in MiXCR, keeping a single row per CDR3 protein. The table lists about 350,000 distinct CDR3 sequences, approximately 16% of them singletons. Time point described: newly diagnosed GD, antithyroid drugs for less than 3 months. There was RNA extracted from PBMCs, and the TCR library was made from it. These data were also reused for a study on T cells in Graves' hyperthyroidism and ophthalmopathy.

The sequence was collected from a man aged 35 to 55 with Graves disease. The chain combines TRBV10-3 with TRBJ2-3, with a weak D call TRBD2 (6 bases). Sequencing used peripheral blood mononuclear cells (PBMCs), obtained at new diagnosis, from a patient treated with antithyroid drugs. CDR3 nucleotide sequence: TGTGCCAGCCGGGACTCCGGTAGCACAGATACGCAGTATTTT. Its translation: CASRDSGSTDTQYF.